The 27 T cell receptor beta chains listed next were all sequenced from one sample in a study of T-cell reconstitution after alpha-beta-depleted transplantation in children. Unique molecular identifiers were incorporated into the prepared TCRbeta library. TCRdb re-analysed the PCR reads in MiXCR, keeping a single row per CDR3 protein. Of 250,000 or so distinct CDR3 sequences listed, 6.5% to 10% were seen once; the top ten hold 6.3%. The sequenced sample was PBMCs, mostly from graft donor cells, obtained 180 days after TCRalphabeta/CD19-depleted stem cell transplant. The receptor set was obtained from a male patient aged 10 to 17 who had a stem cell transplant for acute lymphoblastic leukemia, so the T cells may come from the graft donor.

The genes are TRBV7-2 and TRBJ2-5; 7 bases fit TRBD2. This CDR3 contains 15 residues. V gave up 2 bases and J gave up 5 bases; unmatched junction bases: 8. Germline CDR1 and CDR2: SGHTA and FQGNSA. DNA of the CDR3: TGTGCCAGCAGCTTACCCCTCGGACTAGTGGAGACCCAGTACTTC. Protein product: CASSLPLGLVETQYF. Full variable domain (rest looked up from reference TRBV7-2 and TRBJ2-5): GAGVSQSPSNKVTEKGKDVELRCDPISGHTALYWYRQSLGQGLEFLIYFQGNSAPDKSGLPSDRFSAERTGGSVSTLTIQRTQQEDSAVYLCASSLPLGLVETQYFGPGTRLLVL.

This clonotype was counted at least ten times. The CDR3 DNA sequence: TGCAGTGCCCAAGGGGTTAGCGGGAGGGTCTACAATGAGCAGTTCTTC. Translation gives CSAQGVSGRVYNEQFF. The rearrangement links TRBV20-1 to TRBJ2-1; 11 bases match TRBD2. After removal of 6 bases from V and 3 bases from J, the junction contained 10 bases not matched to a gene. The CDR3 loop spans 16 amino acids. Germline CDR1 is DFQATT and CDR2 is SNEGSKA (reference sequence).

This clonotype has a count of ten or more. J is TRBJ2-1 and V is TRBV11-1; weak D call: TRBD2 (6 bases). Germline CDR1 SGHAT, CDR2 FQDESV (reference sequence). Trimming shortened V by 7 bases and J by 5 bases, and 15 bases separated the two germline ends. The CDR3 contains 14 residues. CDR3 DNA sequence: TGTGCCAGCACTGGAGGGAGCCGAGACAATGAGCAGTTCTTC. It codes for CASTGGSRDNEQFF.

This clonotype was observed at least ten times. The chain joins TRBV28 to TRBJ2-7; D gene ambiguous. CDR1 is MDHEN, CDR2 SYDVKM, per germline. This CDR3 has 14 residues. The V gene lost 3 bases and the J gene lost 2 bases, with 11 bases spanning the gap. The DNA for the CDR3 is TGTGCCAGCAGTTTGACCCCTCTCACCTACGAGCAGTACTTC. This sequence encodes CASSLTPLTYEQYF.

This clonotype was observed at least ten times. The chain carries TRBV12-3 or TRBV12-4 and TRBJ2-2, with TRBD1 matching 9 bases. V lost 6 bases to trimming and J lost 3 bases; unmatched junction nucleotides: 8. CDR3 length equals 16 residues. The CDR3 is CASSPPGQGYTGELFF. In DNA form, the CDR3 reads TGTGCCAGCAGCCCCCCGGGACAGGGATACACCGGGGAGCTGTTTTTT.

This sequence joins TRBV5-6 and TRBJ2-3; D not certain. The CDR3 consists of 13 residues. Per germline, CDR1 SGHDT and CDR2 YYEEEE. V was pared by 1 base and J by 5 bases, with 8 bases between. CDR3: CASSLMGEDTQYF. The DNA of the CDR3 is TGTGCCAGCAGCTTGATGGGCGAAGATACGCAGTATTTT.

The sample holds many counts of this clonotype. V is TRBV28 and J is TRBJ2-5; TRBD1 might be the D (5 bases). V lost 6 bases and J 5 bases, leaving 16 bases between the germline ends. The CDR3 contains 14 residues. Germline CDR1 reads MDHEN; CDR2 reads SYDVKM. The CDR3 DNA reads as TGTGCCAGCAGCCCACAGGTGGCAGGGGAGACCCAGTACTTC. Amino acid sequence: CASSPQVAGETQYF.

Ten or more counts support this clonotype. The chain employs TRBV27 and TRBJ2-1; the D is unclear. The V and J ends lost 2 bases and 2 bases respectively, with 13 bases between them. This CDR3 comprises 16 residues. CDR1 and CDR2 from the germline V gene are MNHEY and SMNVEV (reference sequence). The CDR3 is CASSLDDLATYNEQFF. The CDR3 nucleotides read TGTGCCAGCAGTTTAGACGACTTAGCCACCTACAATGAGCAGTTCTTC.

This clonotype was observed at least ten times. The genes are TRBV28 and TRBJ2-7; D is unresolved. CDR3 length: 14 amino acids. Looked up from germline, CDR1 is MDHEN and CDR2 is SYDVKM. Trimming cost V 6 bases and J 2 bases, with 14 bases left between them. CDR3 residues: CASSPARPPYEQYF. The CDR3 DNA follows: TGTGCCAGCAGCCCTGCCAGGCCCCCCTACGAGCAGTACTTC. Variable domain in full (rest from reference TRBV28 and TRBJ2-7): DVKVTQSSRYLVKRTGEKVFLECVQDMDHENMFWYRQDPGLGLRLIYFSYDVKMKEKGDIPEGYSVSREKKERFSLILESASTNQTSMYLCASSPARPPYEQYFGPGTRLTVT.

In its sample, this clonotype was seen many times. The chain is built from TRBV15 and TRBJ2-7; D ambiguous. Per the germline V gene, CDR1 is LNHNV and CDR2 is YYDKDF (reference sequence). Trimming took 8 bases from V and 4 from J, leaving 12 bases between them. The CDR3 has 12 amino acids. Here the CDR3 reads CATGHSNYEQYF. The CDR3 coding sequence is TGTGCCACCGGGCACAGCAATTACGAGCAGTACTTC. Together with reference TRBV15 and TRBJ2-7, the CDR3 gives the full variable domain: DAMVIQNPRYQVTQFGKPVTLSCSQTLNHNVMYWYQQKSSQAPKLLFHYYDKDFNNEADTPDNFQSRRPNTSFCFLDIRSPGLGDTAMYLCATGHSNYEQYFGPGTRLTVT.

This clonotype was counted ten times or more. V is TRBV12-3 or TRBV12-4 and J is TRBJ2-1, with D uncertain. The CDR3 covers 12 residues. Trimming pared 3 bases from V and 7 bases from J, leaving 7 bases between. The CDR3 bases are TGTGCCAGCAGTTTTTTTCTGAATGAGCAGTTCTTC. It specifies CASSFFLNEQFF.

In its sample, this clonotype was seen many times. This chain connects TRBV20-1 to TRBJ1-5; D is undetermined. Trimming left V 6 bases short and J 5 bases short, with 11 bases between. Germline V gene lookup returns CDR1 DFQATT and CDR2 SNEGSKA (reference sequence). There are 12 residues in the CDR3. The CDR3 spells CSASSTDQPQHF. CDR3 nucleotides: TGCAGTGCGAGCTCGACGGATCAGCCCCAGCATTTT.

Details on this clonotype: A read error is possible here, since a much larger clone lies one base away. CDR3 residues: CASSPFLGETNTDAFF. The CDR3 nucleotides read TGTGCCAGCTCACCGTTCCTAGGGGAGACGAACACTGACGCTTTCTTT. The chain uses TRBV18 and TRBJ1-1, with D perhaps matching TRBD1 (5 bases). CDR1 is KGHSH and CDR2 is LQKENI in the germline V gene. The CDR3 has 16 residues.

This clonotype was recorded many times. The rearrangement joins TRBV28 to TRBJ2-2; 11 bases map to TRBD2. J lost 3 bases, V lost 5 bases, and 5 bases had no gene match. Germline V gene lookup returns CDR1 MDHEN and CDR2 SYDVKM. The CDR3 sequence is 16 residues long. The CDR3, as DNA: TGTGCCAGCAGTCCTGGACTAGCGGGTTACACCGGGGAGCTGTTTTTT. This gives the protein CASSPGLAGYTGELFF.

There are many counts of this clonotype. The chain couples TRBV7-9 to TRBJ1-1, with unresolved D. V was clipped by 3 bases and J by 11 bases, with 13 bases between them. This CDR3 has 12 amino acids. Germline-derived CDR1 and CDR2 are SEHNR and FQNEAQ (reference sequence). In DNA form, the CDR3 reads TGTGCCAGCAGCTTGGACGCCCTCAGGGCTTTCTTT. Amino acids: CASSLDALRAFF.

This clonotype was counted at least ten times. The J gene is TRBJ2-3, the V gene TRBV7-9; tentative D call: TRBD1 (6 bases). This CDR3 comprises 14 residues. Per the germline V gene, CDR1 is SEHNR and CDR2 is FQNEAQ (reference sequence). Trimming took 6 bases from V and 2 from J, leaving 12 bases between them. The CDR3 nucleotides read TGTGCCAGCAGACAGGGACCATACACAGATACGCAGTATTTT. Protein product: CASRQGPYTDTQYF.

This clonotype was seen at least ten times. V gene TRBV7-8 combines with J gene TRBJ2-2; a possible D gene is TRBD1 (6 bases). CDR1 is SGHVS and CDR2 is FQNEAQ in the germline V gene. The CDR3 is 16 residues long. V was clipped by 3 bases and J by 7 bases, with 18 bases between them. CDR3 DNA sequence: TGTGCCAGCAGCTTCAGTCGGGTCAGGGGTGTCGGGGAGCTGTTTTTT. It codes for CASSFSRVRGVGELFF.

This clonotype has at least ten counts. The V and J genes are TRBV4-2 and TRBJ2-3, with 9 bases fitting TRBD2. The germline gives CDR1 LGHNA, CDR2 YNFKEQ. Trimming took 0 bases from V and 3 from J; bases not matched to a gene: 13. The length of the CDR3 is 19 residues. CDR3 in amino acids: CASSQEGLGGGDLTDTQYF. The CDR3 coding sequence is TGTGCCAGCAGCCAAGAAGGCCTTGGCGGGGGGGATTTGACAGATACGCAGTATTTT.

This clonotype was seen repeatedly, ten times or more. V gene TRBV18 combines with J gene TRBJ2-5; 8 nucleotides align to TRBD2. The ends lost 1 base at V and 4 bases at J; junction bases unmatched: 8. CDR3 length: 16 residues. Per the germline V gene, CDR1 is KGHSH and CDR2 is LQKENI. The chain's CDR3 is CASSPLPGGPRETQYF. CDR3 DNA: TGTGCCAGCTCACCACTTCCGGGAGGGCCTCGAGAGACCCAGTACTTC.

Ten or more counts support this clonotype. The rearrangement links TRBV5-1 to TRBJ1-2; TRBD1 is a possible D gene (6 bases). This CDR3 region has 13 residues. The V and J ends lost 0 bases and 5 bases respectively, with 8 bases between them. Germline values: CDR1 SGHRS, CDR2 YFSETQ. This chain's CDR3 is CASSLEQGYGYTF. CDR3 nucleotide sequence: TGCGCCAGCAGCTTGGAACAGGGTTATGGCTACACCTTC.

Many counts were recorded for this clonotype. CDR3 residues: CASSQAGLAGGTGELFF. CDR3 in DNA: TGTGCCAGCAGCCAAGCCGGACTAGCCGGCGGGACCGGGGAGCTGTTTTTT. The gene calls are TRBV4-2 and TRBJ2-2, with TRBD2 identical over 8 bases. V shed 1 base, J shed 5 bases, and the junction held 9 bases outside the gene matches. Germline V gene data show CDR1 as LGHNA and CDR2 as YNFKEQ. The CDR3 extends over 17 amino acids.

There are many counts of this clonotype. The rearrangement links TRBV4-3 to TRBJ2-1; 7 bases map to TRBD1. The CDR3 is made up of 19 amino acids. The junction had 18 bases not matched to a gene; V was cut back by 0 bases and J by 7 bases. Looked up from germline, CDR1 is LGHNA and CDR2 is YSLEER. Here the CDR3 reads CASSQDSWRGGLVWNEQFF. The CDR3 DNA reads TGCGCCAGCAGCCAAGATAGCTGGAGAGGGGGCCTGGTATGGAATGAGCAGTTCTTC.

This clonotype has more than one count but fewer than ten. V usage is TRBV20-1 and J usage is TRBJ2-1; D possibly uses TRBD1 or TRBD2 (5 bases each). V lost 6 bases and J lost 6, with 18 bases in between. Germline lookup yields CDR1 DFQATT and CDR2 SNEGSKA (reference sequence). The CDR3 length is 14 residues. For the CDR3, the DNA is TGCAGTGCAATAAGGGACCTAGTGGGCAATGAGCAGTTCTTC. This codes for CSAIRDLVGNEQFF.

At least ten counts were recorded for this clonotype. The rearrangement links TRBV12-3 or TRBV12-4 to TRBJ2-3; TRBD2 agrees at 12 bases. The CDR3 is made up of 19 amino acids. With 8 bases clipped from V and 2 bases from J, the junction kept 17 bases outside the gene matches. CDR3 coding DNA: TGTGCCAGCTGGCTACTAGCGGGGGGCCCCCATGACCACACAGATACGCAGTATTTT. It yields the protein CASWLLAGGPHDHTDTQYF.

There are many counts of this clonotype. The chain has TRBV6-5 and TRBJ2-3; D is perhaps TRBD2 (7 bases). V was shortened by 0 bases and J by 4 bases, with 20 bases between the two germline ends. The CDR3 has 18 amino acids. Germline assignment: CDR1 MNHEY and CDR2 SVGAGI. CDR3 protein: CASSYSSRGAWGADTQYF. In nucleotides, the CDR3 is TGTGCCAGCAGTTACTCGTCCCGGGGGGCATGGGGAGCAGATACGCAGTATTTT.

This clonotype was counted at least ten times. This chain joins TRBV6-5 and TRBJ1-2, with D tentatively TRBD1 (5 bases). The V end lost 2 bases, the J end lost 0 bases, and 16 bases lay between the germline ends. CDR3 size: 17 residues. Looked up from germline, CDR1 is MNHEY and CDR2 is SVGAGI. In nucleotides, the CDR3 is TGTGCCAGCAGTTACCACGTGCTGAAGGGACCTAACTATGGCTACACCTTC. It encodes CASSYHVLKGPNYGYTF.

This clonotype occurred many times. J is TRBJ2-7 and V is TRBV20-1; D is perhaps TRBD2 (6 bases). From germline, CDR1 is DFQATT and CDR2 SNEGSKA (reference sequence). This CDR3 spans 15 amino acids. Trimming stripped 3 bases from V and 2 bases from J, with 17 bases between. CDR3 region: CSASDKRAYAYEQYF. The CDR3, as DNA: TGCAGTGCTAGCGACAAGCGGGCCTATGCCTACGAGCAGTACTTC.